The 32 T cell receptor beta chains presented below share a single source sample, sequenced in a study of cytomegalovirus exposure and HLA in healthy donors. PCR was performed using 60 Vbeta and 13 Jbeta primers. Here immunoSEQ multiplex PCR was the method, and the copy in TCRdb shows in-frame clones only, minus some. This sample carries approximately 190,000 clones, approximately 79% of them seen once, and the ten largest clones take 6.3%. What was sequenced was PBMCs. The receptors stem from a middle-aged man in good health and CMV-seropositive.

This chain connects TRBV5-5 to TRBJ1-4, with D tentatively TRBD1 (5 bases). Germline-derived CDR1 and CDR2 are SGHKS and YYEKEE (reference sequence). Between the trimmed V and J ends, which lost 1 base and 2 bases, there was a span of 9 bases. The length of the CDR3 is 15 residues. CDR3 nucleotide sequence: TGTGCCAGCAGCTTGCGGGGGGGGACTAATGAAAAACTGTTTTTT. This translates into CASSLRGGTNEKLFF.

A word on this clone: Distinct nucleotide sequences in the sample also encode this CDR3. V and J are TRBV30 and TRBJ1-3, with a possible D match to TRBD1 (6 bases). Germline CDR1 GTSNPN, CDR2 SVGIG (reference sequence). The V and J ends lost 3 bases and 4 bases respectively, with 7 bases between them. The CDR3 sequence is 12 residues long. The CDR3 loop is CAWSGQGNTIYF. CDR3 nucleotides: TGTGCCTGGAGCGGACAGGGAAACACCATATATTTT.

This chain uses TRBV20-1 with TRBJ2-5, with D perhaps matching TRBD1 (5 bases). CDR1 DFQATT and CDR2 SNEGSKA come from the germline V gene (reference sequence). The V and J ends lost 6 bases and 6 bases respectively, with 11 bases between them. There are 11 residues in the CDR3. The DNA of the CDR3 is TGCAGTGCCCAAGGGGTCCAGACCCAGTACTTC. Translating it yields CSAQGVQTQYF.

A few counts support this clone. The rearrangement links TRBV11-3 to TRBJ2-7, with D tentatively TRBD2 (5 bases). This CDR3 has 14 amino acids. Germline V gene data show CDR1 as SGHNT and CDR2 as YENEEA. V was shortened by 5 bases and J by 1 base, with 12 bases between the two germline ends. As DNA, the CDR3 is TGTGCCAGCAGCCCCAGGACGGGATCCTACGAGCAGTACTTC. Its protein is CASSPRTGSYEQYF.

The rearrangement uses TRBV18 and TRBJ1-1, with D possibly being TRBD1 (6 bases). Per germline, CDR1 KGHSH and CDR2 LQKENI. Trimming cost V 6 bases and J 10 bases, with 15 bases left between them. The CDR3 totals 12 residues. The CDR3 nucleotides read TGTGCCAGCTCGGGGCAGGGGCTTTCAGCTTTCTTT. Residues: CASSGQGLSAFF.

The CDR3 nucleotides are TGTGCCAGCAGCTTAGTGGCCGGGGACACTGAAGCTTTCTTT. Translation: CASSLVAGDTEAFF. The chain recombines TRBV7-9 with TRBJ1-1; the D is unclear. Deletions cut 1 base from V and 3 bases from J, with 9 bases between. Germline V gives CDR1 SEHNR, CDR2 FQNEAQ (reference sequence). This CDR3 comprises 14 residues.

The chain joins TRBV5-4 to TRBJ2-2; a possible D gene is TRBD1 (6 bases). The CDR3 is 17 amino acids. Germline V CDR1 and CDR2: SGHNT, YYREEE (reference sequence). V lost 4 bases and J lost 2, with 18 bases in between. For the CDR3, the DNA is TGTGCCAGCAGCATCGAACCGGGACAACAAAACACCGGGGAGCTGTTTTTT. It translates to CASSIEPGQQNTGELFF.

The chain recombines TRBV19 with TRBJ2-7, with 11 bases that match TRBD2. With 10 bases clipped from V and 2 bases from J, the junction kept 10 bases outside the gene matches. The CDR3 runs 15 residues. Per the germline V gene, CDR1 is LNHDA and CDR2 is SQIVND (reference sequence). The CDR3 spells CATRPLAGGTYEQYF. The CDR3, as DNA: TGTGCCACCAGGCCTCTAGCGGGGGGAACCTACGAGCAGTACTTC.

This rearrangement joins TRBV7-9 to TRBJ1-3, with TRBD1 matching over 7 bases. CDR1 is SEHNR and CDR2 is FQNEAQ in the germline V gene (reference sequence). This CDR3 has 16 amino acids. The trim removed 6 bases at V and 0 bases at J, leaving 8 bases unmatched. CDR3 nucleotide sequence: TGTGCCAGCAGGCCAGGGGGGATAGGCTCTGGAAACACCATATATTTT. Amino acid sequence: CASRPGGIGSGNTIYF.

The chain recombines TRBV29-1 with TRBJ2-2, with 9 bases identical to TRBD1. In germline, CDR1 is SQVTM, CDR2 ANQGSEA. This CDR3 is 16 amino acids long. The trim removed 0 bases at V and 5 bases at J, leaving 7 bases unmatched. CDR3: CSVEDLHGTGTGELFF. The CDR3 DNA reads TGCAGCGTTGAAGATCTTCATGGGACAGGGACCGGGGAGCTGTTTTTT.

This clone was found a few times. The chain links TRBV14 to TRBJ1-2, with TRBD1 identical over 7 bases. J gave up 4 bases and V 1 base, and 6 bases lay outside the gene matches. The CDR3 length is 15 residues. Per germline, CDR1 SGHDN and CDR2 FVKESK. The CDR3, as DNA: TGTGCCAGCAGCCAAGGTTTGGGGACAGTCTATGGCTACACCTTC. Protein: CASSQGLGTVYGYTF.

The rearrangement uses TRBV6-5 and TRBJ2-2; 10 nucleotides line up with TRBD2. The CDR3 runs 15 residues. Germline CDR1 reads MNHEY; CDR2 reads SVGAGI. Trimming took 8 bases from V and 9 from J; bases not matched to a gene: 12. The CDR3 here is CASQEASGGSRELFF. The CDR3 DNA reads as TGTGCCAGCCAAGAGGCTAGCGGGGGAAGCAGGGAGCTGTTTTTT.

This sequence joins TRBV7-2 and TRBJ2-7; 11 bases map to TRBD2. The trim removed 6 bases at V and 3 bases at J, leaving 4 bases unmatched. Germline V gene data show CDR1 as SGHTA and CDR2 as FQGNSA. The CDR3 contains 14 residues. The CDR3 here is CASRILAGDYEQYF. The CDR3 coding sequence is TGTGCCAGCAGAATACTAGCGGGGGACTACGAGCAGTACTTC. The full variable domain, rest sourced from reference TRBV7-2 and TRBJ2-7, is GAGVSQSPSNKVTEKGKDVELRCDPISGHTALYWYRQSLGQGLEFLIYFQGNSAPDKSGLPSDRFSAERTGGSVSTLTIQRTQQEDSAVYLCASRILAGDYEQYFGPGTRLTVT.

In its sample, this clone was seen once. The rearrangement links TRBV5-1 to TRBJ2-2, with TRBD1 matching over 7 bases. CDR1 and CDR2 (germline): SGHRS, YFSETQ. There are 15 residues in the CDR3. J was trimmed by 5 bases and V by 4 bases; bases with no gene match: 8. In nucleotides, the CDR3 is TGCGCCAGCAGCAACCGACAGGGATGGACCGGGGAGCTGTTTTTT. Its protein product is CASSNRQGWTGELFF.

The sample holds a few counts of this clone. At the DNA level, this CDR3 is encoded by other sequences in the same sample as well. The gene calls are TRBV5-4 and TRBJ2-7; 11 positions agree with TRBD1. This CDR3 spans 15 amino acids. Losses at the gene ends were 0 bases for V and 3 bases for J; bases not matched to a gene: 2. The V gene's germline CDR1 is SGHNT and CDR2 YYREEE (reference sequence). The CDR3: CASSLGGTGGYEQYF. DNA of the CDR3: TGTGCCAGCAGCTTGGGGGGGACAGGGGGCTACGAGCAGTACTTC.

This chain connects TRBV12-5 to TRBJ2-7; possible D gene TRBD2, 5 bases. Trimming cost V 3 bases and J 1 base, with 13 bases left between them. Germline V gene sequence: CDR1 LGHNT, CDR2 FRNRAP. The CDR3 loop spans 15 amino acids. CDR3 protein: CASGFIGGFSYEQYF. In DNA, the CDR3 is TGTGCTAGTGGTTTCATTGGAGGTTTTTCCTACGAGCAGTACTTC.

As DNA, the CDR3 is TGTGCCAGCAGGCGGGCTACTTACGAGCAGTACTTC. This codes for CASRRATYEQYF. The rearrangement links TRBV5-8 to TRBJ2-7, with D perhaps matching TRBD2 (5 bases). This CDR3 is built from 12 residues. CDR1 and CDR2 (germline): SGHTS, YDEGEE. V lost 5 bases and J 4 bases, leaving 10 bases between the germline ends.

This clone has only one observation. This chain joins TRBV10-1 and TRBJ1-1, with a possible D match to TRBD1 (5 bases). CDR3 length: 13 residues. The V end was cut by 0 bases, the J end by 6 bases, with 8 bases between. Germline V gives CDR1 WNHNN, CDR2 SYGVQD (reference sequence). The CDR3 DNA follows: TGCGCCAGCAGTGAGTCAGGAGGGGCTGAAGCTTTCTTT. Translating gives CASSESGGAEAFF.

This rearrangement joins TRBV28 to TRBJ2-7; D perhaps matches TRBD1 (5 bases). Looked up from germline, CDR1 is MDHEN and CDR2 is SYDVKM. V was shortened by 7 bases and J by 2 bases, with 12 bases between the two germline ends. This CDR3 region has 13 residues. CDR3 in amino acids: CASNPPGTYEQYF. The CDR3 DNA reads as TGTGCCAGCAATCCCCCAGGGACCTACGAGCAGTACTTC.

The chain links TRBV5-4 to TRBJ2-1; 8 bases match TRBD2. The CDR3 loop spans 15 amino acids. CDR1 and CDR2 (germline): SGHNT, YYREEE (reference sequence). V trimming: 3 bases; J trimming: 5 bases; junction bases outside the gene matches: 7. The CDR3 nucleotides read TGTGCCAGCAGCTGGGGGATAGCGGGGAACAATGAGCAGTTCTTC. It is translated as CASSWGIAGNNEQFF.

The chain employs TRBV7-2 and TRBJ1-3; TRBD1 is a possible D gene (5 bases). CDR1 and CDR2 from the germline V gene are SGHTA and FQGNSA. The CDR3 contains 14 residues. Between the trimmed V and J ends, which lost 1 base and 4 bases, there was a span of 8 bases. In nucleotides, the CDR3 is TGTGCCAGCAGCTTAGTGGGGCAAGGAAACACCATATATTTT. It is translated as CASSLVGQGNTIYF.

This clone came up once. V usage is TRBV7-2 and J usage is TRBJ2-7; D gene ambiguous. Deletions cut 5 bases from V and 6 bases from J, with 14 bases between. This CDR3 region has 13 residues. Germline V gene lookup returns CDR1 SGHTA and CDR2 FQGNSA. DNA for the CDR3: TGTGCCAGCAGCCTGACCTGGGCCCGCGAGCAGTACTTC. This codes for CASSLTWAREQYF. Supplemented by reference TRBV7-2 and TRBJ2-7, the full variable domain reads GAGVSQSPSNKVTEKGKDVELRCDPISGHTALYWYRQSLGQGLEFLIYFQGNSAPDKSGLPSDRFSAERTGGSVSTLTIQRTQQEDSAVYLCASSLTWAREQYFGPGTRLTVT.

The chain uses TRBV10-3 and TRBJ1-5, with a tentative D call TRBD1 (6 bases). Trimming took off 6 bases at V and 0 bases at J, with 12 bases between the two ends. The germline gives CDR1 ENHRY, CDR2 SYGVKD. The CDR3 is 15 residues long. CDR3 in amino acids: CAISPGQDSNQPQHF. The CDR3 nucleotides are TGTGCCATCAGCCCGGGACAAGATAGCAATCAGCCCCAGCATTTT.

Only a few counts were recorded for this clone. The rearrangement uses TRBV9 and TRBJ1-1; D unclear. The CDR3 consists of 16 residues. Per germline, CDR1 SGDLS and CDR2 YYNGEE. Between the trimmed V and J ends, which lost 4 bases and 4 bases, there was a span of 20 bases. This chain's CDR3 is CASSPMSVPSGTEAFF. In DNA form, the CDR3 reads TGTGCCAGCAGCCCGATGTCGGTCCCCTCGGGCACTGAAGCTTTCTTT.

The chain combines TRBV14 with TRBJ1-6, with D unclear. The V gene lost 5 bases and the J gene lost 4 bases, with 6 bases spanning the gap. The CDR3 spans 13 residues. From germline, CDR1 is SGHDN and CDR2 FVKESK. The CDR3 reads CASSVLYNSPLHF. The CDR3 nucleotides read TGTGCCAGCAGCGTCCTATATAATTCACCCCTCCACTTT.

The chain is built from TRBV6-1 and TRBJ1-5; tentatively, D is TRBD1 (6 bases). The CDR3 runs to 14 residues. V was trimmed by 10 bases and J by 1 base, leaving 14 bases between them. Germline V gives CDR1 MNHNS, CDR2 SASEGT. CDR3 sequence (DNA): TGTGCCACGAACAGGGTGGGAAGCAATCAGCCCCAGCATTTT. Residues: CATNRVGSNQPQHF.

V is TRBV7-2 and J is TRBJ2-7, with TRBD2 matching 7 bases. This CDR3 region has 15 residues. In germline, CDR1 is SGHTA, CDR2 FQGNSA. J gave up 2 bases and V 0 bases, and 4 bases lay outside the gene matches. CDR3 loop: CASSLARLATYEQYF. DNA for the CDR3: TGTGCCAGCAGCTTAGCTAGACTAGCTACCTACGAGCAGTACTTC.

The V and J genes are TRBV5-4 and TRBJ2-7; D is perhaps TRBD2 (6 bases). Per the germline V gene, CDR1 is SGHNT and CDR2 is YYREEE (reference sequence). The CDR3 runs 11 residues. The germline V and J ends were trimmed by 4 bases and 6 bases, with 8 bases remaining between them. The CDR3 loop is CASSQGGEQYF. DNA for the CDR3: TGTGCCAGCAGCCAGGGAGGCGAGCAGTACTTC.

The J gene is TRBJ2-5, the V gene TRBV5-1; D possibly corresponds to TRBD2 (6 bases). The CDR3 has 16 amino acids. CDR1 SGHRS and CDR2 YFSETQ come from the germline V gene. V was clipped by 4 bases and J by 5 bases, with 21 bases between them. CDR3 sequence (DNA): TGCGCCAGCAGCACGACGGCCGGGAGTAAGGGGGAGACCCAGTACTTC. Translating gives CASSTTAGSKGETQYF.

Only a few counts were recorded for this clone. The chain links TRBV6-1 to TRBJ1-6; possible D gene TRBD1, 6 bases. Germline values: CDR1 MNHNS, CDR2 SASEGT. CDR3 length: 14 residues. Trimming took off 1 base at V and 9 bases at J, with 10 bases between the two ends. The CDR3 here is CASSEVGGRSPLHF. CDR3 nucleotides: TGTGCCAGCAGTGAAGTCGGGGGGCGTTCACCCCTCCACTTT.

The V gene is TRBV15, the J gene TRBJ1-2; 12 nucleotides align to TRBD1. Germline V gene lookup returns CDR1 LNHNV and CDR2 YYDKDF (reference sequence). V trimming: 0 bases; J trimming: 6 bases; junction bases outside the gene matches: 5. The length of the CDR3 is 16 residues. CDR3 protein: CATSRDPGQGADGYTF. The CDR3 DNA reads as TGTGCCACCAGCAGAGATCCGGGACAGGGGGCCGATGGCTACACCTTC. Filled out from reference TRBV15 and TRBJ1-2, the complete variable domain reads DAMVIQNPRYQVTQFGKPVTLSCSQTLNHNVMYWYQQKSSQAPKLLFHYYDKDFNNEADTPDNFQSRRPNTSFCFLDIRSPGLGDTAMYLCATSRDPGQGADGYTFGSGTRLTVV.

The CDR3: CASSLVATRASPLHF. The CDR3 bases are TGTGCCAGCAGCTTGGTAGCGACACGGGCTTCACCCCTCCACTTT. V is TRBV5-6 and J is TRBJ1-6; no clear D. CDR3 length: 15 amino acids. Germline CDR1 is SGHDT and CDR2 is YYEEEE. The V end was cut by 0 bases, the J end by 9 bases, with 13 bases between.